Listed here are 17 T cell receptor beta chains from one sample, sequenced in a study of blood T cell repertoires in COVID-19. Only in-frame clones appear in the TCRdb table, and some are missing; sequencing was by immunoSEQ multiplex PCR. Among about 61,000 clones, roughly nine tenths were seen once, and the ten largest hold 4.5% to 5.5%. The sample was peripheral blood. The source is a man aged 80 or over in a cohort sampled during active COVID-19.

This rearrangement joins TRBV7-8 to TRBJ1-6, with 9 bases matching TRBD1. Per germline, CDR1 SGHVS and CDR2 FQNEAQ. The CDR3 runs to 15 residues. The J segment lost 11 bases and the V segment lost 5 bases, leaving 10 bases of the junction unmatched. CDR3 sequence: CASSPRTGEAPPLHF. The CDR3 coding sequence is TGTGCCAGCAGCCCGAGGACAGGGGAAGCGCCACCCCTCCACTTT.

The table lists this clone with a count of one. This chain uses TRBV6-1 with TRBJ1-3, with D maybe TRBD1 (6 bases). There are 14 residues in the CDR3. Germline CDR1 reads MNHNS; CDR2 reads SASEGT. Between the trimmed V and J ends, which lost 1 base and 6 bases, there was a span of 10 bases. This chain's CDR3 is CASSEGWGQNTIYF. CDR3 bases: TGTGCCAGCAGTGAAGGGTGGGGGCAAAACACCATATATTTT.

The chain carries TRBV5-6 and TRBJ1-1, with TRBD1 as a possible D gene (5 bases). Germline V gene sequence: CDR1 SGHDT, CDR2 YYEEEE. CDR3 length equals 15 residues. V was shortened by 2 bases and J by 0 bases, with 11 bases between the two germline ends. CDR3 sequence (DNA): TGTGCCAGCAGCTTACTGAAGGGGATGAACACTGAAGCTTTCTTT. This gives the protein CASSLLKGMNTEAFF.

The chain is built from TRBV15 and TRBJ1-6; 7 nucleotides match TRBD1. The CDR3 sequence is 15 residues long. V shed 3 bases and J 4 bases; nucleotides not matched to a gene: 3. Germline assignment: CDR1 LNHNV and CDR2 YYDKDF (reference sequence). The CDR3 protein is CATSSRGKYNSPLHF. The DNA of the CDR3 is TGTGCCACCAGCAGCAGGGGGAAATATAATTCACCCCTCCACTTT.

The genes are TRBV19 and TRBJ2-1; 11 bases map to TRBD2. The CDR3 sequence is 16 residues long. Trimming removed 4 bases from V and 5 bases from J; junction bases left unmatched: 7. Germline values: CDR1 LNHDA, CDR2 SQIVND (reference sequence). CDR3 sequence reads: CASSTIAGGPHNEQFF. CDR3 sequence (DNA): TGTGCCAGTAGTACTATAGCGGGAGGGCCACACAATGAGCAGTTCTTC.

This clone was detected a few times. V gene TRBV27 combines with J gene TRBJ1-5; D is ambiguous. Trimming stripped 6 bases from V and 0 bases from J, with 12 bases between. Germline lookup yields CDR1 MNHEY and CDR2 SMNVEV (reference sequence). The CDR3 sequence is 15 residues long. CDR3 bases: TGTGCCAGCAGGGAGAGGTACAATAGCAATCAGCCCCAGCATTTT. Residues: CASRERYNSNQPQHF.

The sample holds a few counts of this clone. This chain connects TRBV14 to TRBJ2-7; D possibly corresponds to TRBD2 (5 bases). This CDR3 is 14 amino acids long. The V gene lost 0 bases and the J gene lost 0 bases, with 6 bases spanning the gap. In germline, CDR1 is SGHDN, CDR2 FVKESK. The CDR3 DNA is TGTGCCAGCAGCCAAGATCTAGCCTCCTACGAGCAGTACTTC. It yields the protein CASSQDLASYEQYF. Full variable domain (remainder filled in from reference TRBV14 and TRBJ2-7): EAGVTQFPSHSVIEKGQTVTLRCDPISGHDNLYWYRRVMGKEIKFLLHFVKESKQDESGMPNNRFLAERTGGTYSTLKVQPAELEDSGVYFCASSQDLASYEQYFGPGTRLTVT.

The rearrangement links TRBV4-1 to TRBJ2-7; 7 positions agree with TRBD1. This CDR3 has 14 residues. Germline V gene sequence: CDR1 MGHRA, CDR2 YSYEKL. Trimming removed 6 bases from V and 6 bases from J; junction bases left unmatched: 11. The CDR3 DNA reads TGCGCCAGCAGTACAAGGACAGGTGTAAGCGAGCAGTACTTC. Its protein product is CASSTRTGVSEQYF.

This clone was observed a single time. The J gene is TRBJ2-2, the V gene TRBV29-1, with D maybe TRBD1 (6 bases). This CDR3 is built from 15 residues. CDR1 and CDR2 (germline): SQVTM, ANQGSEA. Trimming took off 7 bases at V and 0 bases at J, with 15 bases between the two ends. The CDR3 nucleotides read TGCAGCGCTTCCAGGGGCGTGACGAACACCGGGGAGCTGTTTTTT. Amino acids: CSASRGVTNTGELFF.

V gene TRBV6-5 combines with J gene TRBJ1-5, with D perhaps TRBD1 (6 bases). Germline lookup yields CDR1 MNHEY and CDR2 SVGAGI. The ends were cut back, 6 bases at V and 3 bases at J, with 12 bases in the middle. The CDR3 has 14 residues. The CDR3 DNA reads as TGTGCCAGCAGGGGCCGACAGGACAATCAGCCCCAGCATTTT. As protein: CASRGRQDNQPQHF.

V and J are TRBV19 and TRBJ1-1; a possible D gene is TRBD1 (5 bases). The germline CDR1 and CDR2 sequences are LNHDA and SQIVND (reference sequence). The CDR3 sequence is 14 residues long. V lost 3 bases, J lost 2 bases, and 10 bases lay in between. CDR3 in DNA: TGTGCCAGTAGTATTGGACACACTAACACTGAAGCTTTCTTT. Amino acids: CASSIGHTNTEAFF.

The chain has TRBV3-1 (or the pseudogene TRBV3-2) and TRBJ1-1; D may be TRBD1 (5 bases). V lost 1 base, J lost 0 bases, and 12 bases lay in between. The CDR3 extends over 16 amino acids. The germline CDR1 and CDR2 sequences are LGHDT and YNNKEL (reference sequence). The DNA for the CDR3 is TGTGCCAGCAGCCAAGGACCCGACAGAATGAACACTGAAGCTTTCTTT. Protein: CASSQGPDRMNTEAFF.

The genes are TRBV2 and TRBJ1-2; 7 bases are a match to TRBD1. Trimming cost V 6 bases and J 5 bases; bases outside gene matches: 9. The germline V gene has CDR1 SNHLY and CDR2 FYNNEI. The CDR3 totals 14 residues. This chain's CDR3 is CASRGDSEGYGYTF. As DNA, the CDR3 is TGTGCCAGCAGGGGGGACAGCGAGGGATATGGCTACACCTTC.

The chain recombines TRBV5-4 with TRBJ2-1; the D gene is possibly TRBD1 (6 bases). Germline values: CDR1 SGHNT, CDR2 YYREEE (reference sequence). This CDR3 contains 13 residues. Trimming removed 7 bases from V and 7 bases from J, with 15 bases in between. The CDR3 is CASGVRGRNEQFF. The DNA for the CDR3 is TGTGCCAGCGGGGTCAGGGGACGGAATGAGCAGTTCTTC.

As regards this clone: A junction boundary mismatches the germline segment, possibly from a read error. The V gene is TRBV6-4, the J gene TRBJ1-4; unclear D gene. This CDR3 region has 13 residues. Germline V lookup: CDR1 MRHNA, CDR2 SNTAGT. The CDR3 sequence is CASSNSEGGKLFF. DNA for the CDR3: TGTGCCAGCAGTAACTCCGAGGGCGGAAAACTGTTTTTT.

The genes are TRBV18 and TRBJ2-3; 11 nucleotides line up with TRBD2. CDR1 is KGHSH, CDR2 LQKENI, per germline. With 3 bases clipped from V and 1 base from J, the junction kept 15 bases outside the gene matches. CDR3 length equals 20 residues. CDR3 sequence: CASSPRLIASGGSGTDTQYF. In nucleotides, the CDR3 is TGTGCCAGCTCACCGAGGTTGATCGCTAGCGGGGGGTCGGGCACAGATACGCAGTATTTT.

The chain joins TRBV9 to TRBJ2-2; 11 bases are a match to TRBD2. This CDR3 has 16 amino acids. Trimming removed 0 bases from V and 6 bases from J; junction bases left unmatched: 4. The V gene's germline CDR1 is SGDLS and CDR2 YYNGEE. Here the CDR3 DNA reads TGTGCCAGCAGCGTAGCGGTAGCGGGGGGGTCCGGGGAGCTGTTTTTT. Its protein is CASSVAVAGGSGELFF. The full variable domain, its missing parts supplied by reference TRBV9 and TRBJ2-2, is DSGVTQTPKHLITATGQRVTLRCSPRSGDLSVYWYQQSLDQGLQFLIQYYNGEERAKGNILERFSAQQFPDLHSELNLSSLELGDSALYFCASSVAVAGGSGELFFGEGSRLTVL.